The rows below give T cell receptor beta chains drawn from one sample of a study of cytomegalovirus exposure and HLA in healthy donors. TCRdb's table, derived via immunoSEQ multiplex PCR, lists solely in-frame clones and lacks some. The sample yields 120,000 or so clones, 77% seen once. The sequencing input was PBMCs. These receptors were taken from a man aged 18 to 35 in good health and CMV-seropositive. Each CDR3 is given without its conserved first and last residue. Each record gives: V gene, CDR3 protein.

v_gene: TRBV11-2; CDR3aa: ASSLNKKQY
v_gene: TRBV5-1; CDR3aa: ASSLGQASTNEKLF
v_gene: TRBV11-3; CDR3aa: ASSSRDRAWEQY
v_gene: TRBV19; CDR3aa: ASSNVLAGGETQY
v_gene: TRBV19; CDR3aa: ASSMEYLANTEAF
v_gene: TRBV7-6; CDR3aa: ASSLKTVATNEKLF
v_gene: TRBV10-3; CDR3aa: AISESGGQGNSPLH
v_gene: TRBV7-9; CDR3aa: ASSFGQAYGYT
v_gene: TRBV4-2; CDR3aa: ASSQAPGGGWMNTEAF
v_gene: TRBV5-6; CDR3aa: ASSLAGVQPQH
v_gene: TRBV5-4; CDR3aa: ASSLAFEGELEQY
v_gene: TRBV14; CDR3aa: ASRSVGAGYTEAF
v_gene: TRBV19; CDR3aa: ASSPHSQETQY
v_gene: TRBV7-9; CDR3aa: ASSSPQGAATEAF
v_gene: TRBV30; CDR3aa: AWSASRAGGLETQY
v_gene: TRBV6-1; CDR3aa: ASGRQVLGYT
v_gene: TRBV27; CDR3aa: ASSSRVGNTIY
v_gene: TRBV2; CDR3aa: ASTRETEAF
v_gene: TRBV7-9; CDR3aa: ASRPEGGRSEKLF
v_gene: TRBV29-1; CDR3aa: SVVSGYGYT
v_gene: TRBV4-2; CDR3aa: ASSQPSGGPEQF
v_gene: TRBV30; CDR3aa: AWQTAGANGLT
v_gene: TRBV6-6; CDR3aa: ASSYLGQMRETQY
v_gene: TRBV18; CDR3aa: ASSPQGAETEAF